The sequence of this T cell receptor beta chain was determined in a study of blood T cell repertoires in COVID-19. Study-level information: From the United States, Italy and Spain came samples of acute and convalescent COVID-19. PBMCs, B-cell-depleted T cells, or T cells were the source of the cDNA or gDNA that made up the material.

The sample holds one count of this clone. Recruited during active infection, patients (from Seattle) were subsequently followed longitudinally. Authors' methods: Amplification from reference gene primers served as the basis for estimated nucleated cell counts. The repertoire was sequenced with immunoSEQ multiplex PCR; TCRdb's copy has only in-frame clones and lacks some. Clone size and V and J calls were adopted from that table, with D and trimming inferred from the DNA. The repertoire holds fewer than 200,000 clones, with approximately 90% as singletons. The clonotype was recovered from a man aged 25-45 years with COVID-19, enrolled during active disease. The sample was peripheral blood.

In DNA, the CDR3 is TGTGCCAGCAGCCTCCTCCGGGACAGGGTATGGAACACTGAAGCTTTCTTT. It is translated as CASSLLRDRVWNTEAFF. The chain carries TRBV11-2 and TRBJ1-1; TRBD1 aligns across 9 bases. CDR1 is SGHAT and CDR2 is FQNNGV in the germline V gene. The CDR3 covers 17 residues. V shed 5 bases and J 1 base; nucleotides not matched to a gene: 11.